The 9 T cell receptor beta chains in this list originate from one sample, sequenced in a study of T cell clonotyping in hematopoietic cell transplantation. Profiling relied on immunoSEQ multiplex PCR, and the TCRdb table lists in-frame clones only, not all of them. The sample comprises under 9,500 clones, approximately 97% of which are singletons, and roughly 2.3% rests with the top ten. The sequences come from peripheral blood mononuclear cells, collected 100 days after allogeneic stem cell transplant. All receptors derive from a male patient aged 55 to 69 who had an allogeneic stem cell transplant from a related donor, so the T cells may come from the graft donor. Some clones in this sample may be carry-over from other donors' samples.

J is TRBJ2-5 and V is TRBV7-2; 9 bases line up with TRBD1. The CDR3 consists of 13 residues. V trimming: 8 bases; J trimming: 1 base; junction bases outside the gene matches: 2. Germline V gives CDR1 SGHTA, CDR2 FQGNSA. CDR3 nucleotide sequence: TGTGCCAGCCAACAGGGGGCCCAAGAGACCCAGTACTTC. It encodes CASQQGAQETQYF.

This chain connects TRBV4-3 to TRBJ2-3; 10 nucleotides match TRBD2. V lost 2 bases and J lost 1; bases outside the gene matches: 6. The CDR3 sequence is 17 residues long. Per the germline V gene, CDR1 is LGHNA and CDR2 is YSLEER. The CDR3 reads CASSQKTSGSRTDTQYF. CDR3 nucleotides: TGCGCCAGCAGCCAAAAGACTAGCGGGTCTCGCACAGATACGCAGTATTTT.

This chain joins TRBV28 and TRBJ1-5; no firm D call. V was shortened by 5 bases and J by 5 bases, with 16 bases between the two germline ends. Germline CDR1 and CDR2: MDHEN and SYDVKM. This CDR3 is built from 15 residues. The CDR3 spells CASSDPLAVDQPQHF. Here the CDR3 DNA reads TGTGCCAGCAGTGACCCGTTGGCGGTGGATCAGCCCCAGCATTTT.

The chain uses TRBV5-1 and TRBJ2-7; either TRBD1 or TRBD2 may fit D (6 bases each). CDR3 size: 15 residues. Trimming shortened V by 4 bases and J by 6 bases, and 20 bases separated the two germline ends. Looked up from germline, CDR1 is SGHRS and CDR2 is YFSETQ. The DNA of the CDR3 is TGCGCCAGCAGCCAACTCTCCGGGGGCGGCTTCGAGCAGTACTTC. Its translation: CASSQLSGGGFEQYF.

Only one count was recorded for this clone. CDR3 amino acids: CATSTRDRRWEQYF. The CDR3 DNA follows: TGTGCCACCAGCACCCGGGACAGGAGGTGGGAGCAGTACTTC. J is TRBJ2-7 and V is TRBV15; TRBD1 matches at 8 bases. Germline-derived CDR1 and CDR2 are LNHNV and YYDKDF (reference sequence). The CDR3 covers 14 residues. The V gene end was trimmed by 4 bases and the J gene end by 7 bases; junction bases not matched to a gene: 9.

The V call is TRBV4-2, the J call TRBJ1-1; 10 bases line up with TRBD1. The CDR3 is made up of 14 amino acids. Germline V CDR1 and CDR2: LGHNA, YNFKEQ. The ends lost 3 bases at V and 3 bases at J; junction bases unmatched: 1. The CDR3 nucleotides are TGTGCCAGCAGCCAGACAGGGGGCGACACTGAAGCTTTCTTT. It specifies CASSQTGGDTEAFF.

The gene calls are TRBV5-8 and TRBJ2-1; 10 bases match TRBD2. The CDR3 has 15 residues. Germline loops: CDR1 SGHTS, CDR2 YDEGEE. Trimming cost V 0 bases and J 8 bases; bases outside gene matches: 5. CDR3 region: CASSLGTSGGDEQFF. DNA of the CDR3: TGTGCCAGCAGCTTGGGGACTAGCGGAGGCGATGAGCAGTTCTTC. Combining the CDR3 with reference TRBV5-8 and TRBJ2-1 gives the whole variable domain EAGVTQSPTHLIKTRGQQATLRCSPISGHTSVYWYQQALGLGLQFLLWYDEGEERNRGNFPPRFSGRQFPNYSSELNVNALELEDSALYLCASSLGTSGGDEQFFGPGTRLTVL.

The V gene is TRBV7-6, the J gene TRBJ1-5; D not resolved. Trimming stripped 4 bases from V and 4 bases from J, with 5 bases between. Germline V gene lookup returns CDR1 SGHVS and CDR2 FNYEAQ. The CDR3 extends over 12 amino acids. The CDR3 spells CASSSVNQPQHF. Written as DNA, the CDR3 is TGTGCCAGCAGCTCGGTGAATCAGCCCCAGCATTTT.

This rearrangement joins TRBV5-1 to TRBJ2-7, with unresolved D. This CDR3 has 14 residues. Trimming took 1 base from V and 2 from J, leaving 10 bases between them. In germline, CDR1 is SGHRS, CDR2 YFSETQ. In nucleotides, the CDR3 is TGCGCCAGCAGCTTGCGGGCGCCTCCCTACGAGCAGTACTTC. It yields the protein CASSLRAPPYEQYF.